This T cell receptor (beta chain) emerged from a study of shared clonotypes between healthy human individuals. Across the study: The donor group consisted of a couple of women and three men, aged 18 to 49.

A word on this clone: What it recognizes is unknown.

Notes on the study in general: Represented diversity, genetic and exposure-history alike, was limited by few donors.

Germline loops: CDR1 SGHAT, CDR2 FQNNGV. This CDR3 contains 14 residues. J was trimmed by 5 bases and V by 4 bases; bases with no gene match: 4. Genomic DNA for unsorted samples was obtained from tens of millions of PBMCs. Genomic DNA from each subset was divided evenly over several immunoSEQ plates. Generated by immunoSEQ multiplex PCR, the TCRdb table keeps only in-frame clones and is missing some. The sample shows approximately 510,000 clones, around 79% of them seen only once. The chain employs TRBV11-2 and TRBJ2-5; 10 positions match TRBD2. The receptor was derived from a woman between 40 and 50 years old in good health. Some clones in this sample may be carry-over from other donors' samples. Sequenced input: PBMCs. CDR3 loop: CASSSGLASETQYF. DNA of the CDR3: TGTGCCAGCAGCTCGGGACTAGCGTCGGAGACCCAGTACTTC.